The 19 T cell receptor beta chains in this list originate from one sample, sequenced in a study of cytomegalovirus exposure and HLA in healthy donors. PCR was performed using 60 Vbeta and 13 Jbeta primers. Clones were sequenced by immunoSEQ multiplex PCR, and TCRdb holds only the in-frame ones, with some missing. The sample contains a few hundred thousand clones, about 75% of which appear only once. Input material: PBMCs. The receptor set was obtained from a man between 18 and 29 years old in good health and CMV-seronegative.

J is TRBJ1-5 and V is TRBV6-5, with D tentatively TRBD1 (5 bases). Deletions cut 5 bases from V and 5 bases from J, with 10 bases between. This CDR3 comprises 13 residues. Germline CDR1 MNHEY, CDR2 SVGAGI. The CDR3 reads CASSGGGDQPQHF. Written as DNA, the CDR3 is TGTGCCAGCAGTGGTGGGGGGGATCAGCCCCAGCATTTT.

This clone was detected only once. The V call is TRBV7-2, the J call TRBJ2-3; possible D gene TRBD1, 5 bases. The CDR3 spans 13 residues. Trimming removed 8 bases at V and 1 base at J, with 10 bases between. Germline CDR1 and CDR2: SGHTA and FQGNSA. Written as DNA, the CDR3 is TGTGCCAGCGCTACAGGAGGCACAGATACGCAGTATTTT. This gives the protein CASATGGTDTQYF.

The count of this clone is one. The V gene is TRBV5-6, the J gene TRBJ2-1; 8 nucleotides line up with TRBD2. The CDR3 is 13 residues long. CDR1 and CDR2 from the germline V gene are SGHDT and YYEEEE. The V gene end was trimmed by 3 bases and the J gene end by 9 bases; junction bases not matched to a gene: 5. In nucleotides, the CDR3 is TGTGCCAGCAGCTCCGGGGGGGTAGGTGAGCAGTTCTTC. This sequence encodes CASSSGGVGEQFF.

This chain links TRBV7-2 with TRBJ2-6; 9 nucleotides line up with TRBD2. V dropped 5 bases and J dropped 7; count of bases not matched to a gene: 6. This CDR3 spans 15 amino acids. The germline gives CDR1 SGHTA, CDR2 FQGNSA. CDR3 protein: CASSPRLAGANVLTF. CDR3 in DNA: TGTGCCAGCAGCCCCCGGCTAGCGGGAGCCAACGTCCTGACTTTC.

The CDR3 bases are TGTGCCTGGAGCGACGATCGGGGCTACAATGAGCAGTTCTTC. Amino acid sequence: CAWSDDRGYNEQFF. V is TRBV30 and J is TRBJ2-1; the D gene is possibly TRBD2 (5 bases). CDR3 length equals 14 residues. V dropped 3 bases and J dropped 3 bases, with 12 bases sitting between them. CDR1 and CDR2 from the germline V gene are GTSNPN and SVGIG (reference sequence).

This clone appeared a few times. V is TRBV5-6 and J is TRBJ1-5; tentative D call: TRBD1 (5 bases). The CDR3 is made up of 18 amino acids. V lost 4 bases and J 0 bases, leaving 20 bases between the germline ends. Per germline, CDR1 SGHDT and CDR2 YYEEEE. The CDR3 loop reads CASSRGTDTLYSNQPQHF. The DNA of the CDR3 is TGTGCCAGCAGCCGCGGGACGGACACACTTTATAGCAATCAGCCCCAGCATTTT.

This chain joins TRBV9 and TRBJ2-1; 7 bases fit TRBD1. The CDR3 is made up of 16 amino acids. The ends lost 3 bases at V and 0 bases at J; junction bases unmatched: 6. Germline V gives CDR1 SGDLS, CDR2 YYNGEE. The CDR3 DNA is TGTGCCAGCAGCGCGGGACAGCCAAGCTCCTACAATGAGCAGTTCTTC. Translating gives CASSAGQPSSYNEQFF.

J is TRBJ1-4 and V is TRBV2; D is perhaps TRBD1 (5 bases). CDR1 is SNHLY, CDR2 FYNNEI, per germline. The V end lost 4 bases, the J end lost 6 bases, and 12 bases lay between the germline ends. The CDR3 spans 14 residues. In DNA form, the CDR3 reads TGTGCCAGCAGTGGGGGGGTTTCGGATGAAAAACTGTTTTTT. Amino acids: CASSGGVSDEKLFF.

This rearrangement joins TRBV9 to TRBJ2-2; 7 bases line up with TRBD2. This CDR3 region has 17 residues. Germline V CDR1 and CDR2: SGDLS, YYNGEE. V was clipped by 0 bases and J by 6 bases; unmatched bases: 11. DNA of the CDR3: TGTGCCAGCAGCGTAGACCCTGGGGGGGGTATTTCCGGGGAGCTGTTTTTT. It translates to CASSVDPGGGISGELFF.

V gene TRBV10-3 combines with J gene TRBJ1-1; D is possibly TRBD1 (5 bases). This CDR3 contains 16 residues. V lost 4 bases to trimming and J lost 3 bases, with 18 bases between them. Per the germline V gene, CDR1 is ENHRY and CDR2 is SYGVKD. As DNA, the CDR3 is TGTGCCATCAGTGTAGGGTCAGGGAATATGCACACTGAAGCTTTCTTT. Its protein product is CAISVGSGNMHTEAFF.

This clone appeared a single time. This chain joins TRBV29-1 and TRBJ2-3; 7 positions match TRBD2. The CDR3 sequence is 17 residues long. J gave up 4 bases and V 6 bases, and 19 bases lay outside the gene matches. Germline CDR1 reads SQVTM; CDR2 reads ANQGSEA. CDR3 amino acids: CSVKNRAGASLADTQYF. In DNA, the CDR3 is TGCAGCGTGAAGAATAGGGCGGGAGCCTCCCTCGCAGATACGCAGTATTTT.

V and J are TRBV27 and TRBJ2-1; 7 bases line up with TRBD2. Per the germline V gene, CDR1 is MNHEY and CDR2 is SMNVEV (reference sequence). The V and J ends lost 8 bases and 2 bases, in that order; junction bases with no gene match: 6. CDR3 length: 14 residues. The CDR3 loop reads CASRWGGTYNEQFF. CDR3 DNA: TGTGCCAGCCGGTGGGGGGGAACCTACAATGAGCAGTTCTTC.

The DNA for the CDR3 is TGTGCCAGCAGCTCTCCCGGGACACCTATGGAGGATCAGCCCCAGCATTTT. It is translated as CASSSPGTPMEDQPQHF. The rearrangement links TRBV7-3 to TRBJ1-5, with a weak D call TRBD1 (6 bases). CDR1 is SGHTA and CDR2 is FQGTGA in the germline V gene. The V end lost 4 bases, the J end lost 5 bases, and 21 bases lay between the germline ends. The CDR3 is made up of 17 amino acids.

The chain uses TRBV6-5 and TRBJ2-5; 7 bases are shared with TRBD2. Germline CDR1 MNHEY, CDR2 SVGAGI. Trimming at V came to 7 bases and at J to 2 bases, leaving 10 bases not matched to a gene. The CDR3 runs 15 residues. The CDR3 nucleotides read TGTGCCAGCACCGACCGGGACTATAAACAAGAGACCCAGTACTTC. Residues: CASTDRDYKQETQYF.

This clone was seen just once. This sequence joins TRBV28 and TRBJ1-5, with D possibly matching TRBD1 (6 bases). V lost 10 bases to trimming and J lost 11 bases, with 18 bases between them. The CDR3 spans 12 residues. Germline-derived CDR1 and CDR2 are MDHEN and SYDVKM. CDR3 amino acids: CAIGQSVGSQHF. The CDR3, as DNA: TGTGCCATCGGACAGTCGGTGGGGTCCCAGCATTTT.

This CDR3 is CSGAGTGSINTQYF. CDR3 coding DNA: TGCAGCGGTGCGGGGACAGGGTCGATTAATACGCAGTATTTT. This chain links TRBV29-1 with TRBJ2-3; 9 bases match TRBD1. Germline values: CDR1 SQVTM, CDR2 ANQGSEA. This CDR3 is built from 14 residues. The J segment lost 7 bases and the V segment lost 7 bases, leaving 12 bases of the junction unmatched.

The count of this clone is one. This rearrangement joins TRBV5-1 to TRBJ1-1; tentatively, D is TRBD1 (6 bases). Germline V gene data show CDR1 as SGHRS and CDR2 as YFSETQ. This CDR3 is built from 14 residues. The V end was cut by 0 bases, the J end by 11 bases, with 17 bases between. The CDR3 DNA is TGCGCCAGCAGCTTGGCCGTGGGGGCGGGGGAGGCTTTCTTT. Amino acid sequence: CASSLAVGAGEAFF.

The CDR3 loop is CASSARDRLEDTQYF. DNA of the CDR3: TGTGCCAGCAGCGCGAGGGACAGGCTCGAAGATACGCAGTATTTT. This chain joins TRBV11-2 and TRBJ2-3, with 8 bases that match TRBD1. Germline lookup yields CDR1 SGHAT and CDR2 FQNNGV. The CDR3 extends over 15 amino acids. J was trimmed by 5 bases and V by 5 bases; bases with no gene match: 9.

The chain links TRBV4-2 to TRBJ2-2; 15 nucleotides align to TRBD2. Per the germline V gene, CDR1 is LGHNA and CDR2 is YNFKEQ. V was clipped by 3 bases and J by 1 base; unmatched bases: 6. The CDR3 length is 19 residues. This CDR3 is CASSQGGLAGGGNTGELFF. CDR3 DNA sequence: TGTGCCAGCAGCCAGGGGGGACTAGCGGGAGGCGGGAACACCGGGGAGCTGTTTTTT.